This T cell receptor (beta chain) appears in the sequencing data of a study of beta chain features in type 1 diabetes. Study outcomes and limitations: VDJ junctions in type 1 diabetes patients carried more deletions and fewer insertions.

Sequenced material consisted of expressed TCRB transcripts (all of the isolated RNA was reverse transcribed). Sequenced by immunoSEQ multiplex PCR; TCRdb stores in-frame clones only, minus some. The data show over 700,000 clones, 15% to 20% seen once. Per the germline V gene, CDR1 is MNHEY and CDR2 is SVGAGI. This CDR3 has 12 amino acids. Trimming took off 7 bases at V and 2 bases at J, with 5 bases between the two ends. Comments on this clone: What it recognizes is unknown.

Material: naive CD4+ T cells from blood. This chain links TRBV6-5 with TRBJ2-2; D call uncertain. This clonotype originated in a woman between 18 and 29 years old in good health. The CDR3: CASMRNTGELFF. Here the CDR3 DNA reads TGTGCCAGCATGAGAAACACCGGGGAGCTGTTTTTT.